The source of this TCR beta chain is a study of T-cell memory formation after mild COVID-19. Study results and limitations: Later expanders leaned toward CD4+, whereas clones contracting from day 15 to 85 were balanced CD4/CD8.

The trim removed 6 bases at V and 6 bases at J, leaving 10 bases unmatched. CDR3 size: 15 residues. 5'RACE with constant-segment primers yielded barcoded, UMI-tagged TCR alpha and TCR beta cDNA libraries. TCRdb recomputed calls from the 5' RACE reads with MiXCR, one row per CDR3 protein. The repertoire holds 140,000 or so distinct CDR3 sequences, roughly 19% seen once, with about 2% in the top ten. With respect to this clonotype: The antigen is undetermined.

This receptor was taken from an adult woman who had mild COVID-19 (a few samples of this study predate the infection). Cell type and time point are not known. The sequenced sample consisted of PBMCs or a T cell subset sorted from them (not recorded which). The chain combines TRBV12-3 or TRBV12-4 with TRBJ2-3; 9 bases align to TRBD2. CDR3 protein: CASRIAGTSLDTQYF. CDR3 sequence (DNA): TGTGCCAGCAGAATAGCCGGGACTAGCCTGGATACGCAGTATTTT.